The next 19 T cell receptor beta chains were all read from a single sample in a study of shared clonotypes between healthy human individuals. Sequencing used immunoSEQ multiplex PCR; TCRdb keeps in-frame clones, though not all of them. Counted here are roughly 2.5 million clones, roughly 92% occurring once; the ten biggest clones make up around 0.15%. The sample taken for sequencing was naive CD4+ T cells sorted from blood. Indicated subset: CD45RA+ positively selected. The receptors stem from a man aged 18-30 years in good health.

V usage is TRBV11-2 and J usage is TRBJ1-4; TRBD1 agrees at 8 bases. Looked up from germline, CDR1 is SGHAT and CDR2 is FQNNGV. V dropped 5 bases and J dropped 10; count of bases not matched to a gene: 6. The CDR3 covers 13 residues. The CDR3 loop is CASSEGQAGKLFF. CDR3 bases: TGTGCCAGCAGCGAGGGACAGGCCGGAAAACTGTTTTTT. The variable domain in full, completed from reference TRBV11-2 and TRBJ1-4, reads EAGVAQSPRYKIIEKRQSVAFWCNPISGHATLYWYQQILGQGPKLLIQFQNNGVVDDSQLPKDRFSAERLKGVDSTLKIQPAKLEDSAVYLCASSEGQAGKLFFGSGTQLSVL.

This chain connects TRBV30 to TRBJ2-5, with TRBD2 as a possible D gene (6 bases). The J call could be wrong; TRBJ2-7 is a better fit for the DNA end. The CDR3 has 14 residues. Germline V gene sequence: CDR1 GTSNPN, CDR2 SVGIG (reference sequence). CDR3 DNA: TGTGCCTGGAGTACGGGACTCGCGGGGAGCGAGCAGTACTTC. Translation gives CAWSTGLAGSEQYF.

The rearrangement links TRBV6-1 to TRBJ1-1; 7 bases are shared with TRBD1. Germline lookup yields CDR1 MNHNS and CDR2 SASEGT. The CDR3 has 11 amino acids. Trimming took 4 bases from V and 11 from J; bases not matched to a gene: 4. CDR3 sequence reads: CASSVTGWAFF. CDR3 sequence (DNA): TGTGCCAGCAGTGTGACAGGGTGGGCTTTCTTT.

The V gene is TRBV4-3, the J gene TRBJ2-7; tentative D call: TRBD1 (5 bases). CDR1 is LGHNA and CDR2 is YSLEER in the germline V gene. Between the trimmed V and J ends, which lost 3 bases and 0 bases, there was a span of 12 bases. The CDR3 is 15 residues long. CDR3: CASSQGGASSYEQYF. The CDR3 nucleotides read TGCGCCAGCAGCCAGGGTGGGGCCAGCTCCTACGAGCAGTACTTC.

This clone was seen only a few times. V gene TRBV30 combines with J gene TRBJ1-6, with D unresolved. Trimming removed 2 bases from V and 10 bases from J, with 12 bases in between. CDR1 GTSNPN and CDR2 SVGIG come from the germline V gene (reference sequence). This CDR3 has 13 residues. DNA of the CDR3: TGTGCCTGGAGTAGTTCCACCGAGTCACCCCTCCACTTT. Translation gives CAWSSSTESPLHF. Full variable domain (rest looked up from reference TRBV30 and TRBJ1-6): SQTIHQWPATLVQPVGSPLSLECTVEGTSNPNLYWYRQAAGRGLQLLFYSVGIGQISSEVPQNLSASRPQDRQFILSSKKLLLSDSGFYLCAWSSSTESPLHFGNGTRLTVT.

With respect to this clone: The same CDR3 arises from other DNA sequences in this sample as well. In DNA, the CDR3 is TGTGCCAGCAGCGTAGGGCAGAATAGCAATCAGCCCCAGCATTTT. It codes for CASSVGQNSNQPQHF. This sequence joins TRBV9 and TRBJ1-5; D remains unclear. The CDR3 has 15 amino acids. V was trimmed by 0 bases and J by 0 bases, leaving 7 bases between them. CDR1 is SGDLS and CDR2 is YYNGEE in the germline V gene.

This clone was recorded a few times. The sample carries other DNA sequences with the same CDR3. V and J are TRBV19 and TRBJ1-5, with 8 bases that match TRBD1. CDR1 is LNHDA, CDR2 SQIVND, per germline (reference sequence). The V and J ends lost 5 bases and 2 bases, in that order; junction bases with no gene match: 2. The CDR3 has 14 residues. As DNA, the CDR3 is TGTGCCAGTAGTGGGACAGGCGGCAATCAGCCCCAGCATTTT. Translated, it gives CASSGTGGNQPQHF.

The chain is built from TRBV30 and TRBJ1-1, with 7 bases fitting TRBD1. Per the germline V gene, CDR1 is GTSNPN and CDR2 is SVGIG (reference sequence). The ends lost 1 base at V and 3 bases at J; junction bases unmatched: 11. The CDR3 loop spans 16 amino acids. In DNA form, the CDR3 reads TGTGCCTGGAGTGAGACAGGGTACTTTGAGGACACTGAAGCTTTCTTT. Protein product: CAWSETGYFEDTEAFF. The full variable domain, completed using reference TRBV30 and TRBJ1-1, is SQTIHQWPATLVQPVGSPLSLECTVEGTSNPNLYWYRQAAGRGLQLLFYSVGIGQISSEVPQNLSASRPQDRQFILSSKKLLLSDSGFYLCAWSETGYFEDTEAFFGQGTRLTVV.

The V and J genes are TRBV12-5 and TRBJ2-1; a weak D match, TRBD2 (6 bases). The germline V gene encodes CDR1 LGHNT and CDR2 FRNRAP. The V end lost 5 bases, the J end lost 5 bases, and 13 bases lay between the germline ends. CDR3 length: 14 amino acids. CDR3 in amino acids: CASGARDWNNEQFF. The CDR3 DNA follows: TGTGCTAGTGGTGCCCGGGACTGGAACAATGAGCAGTTCTTC.

This chain joins TRBV12-5 and TRBJ1-4; no clear D gene. The V and J ends lost 7 bases and 1 base respectively, with 16 bases between them. Germline loops: CDR1 LGHNT, CDR2 FRNRAP. CDR3 size: 16 residues. The CDR3 DNA is TGTGCTAGTGCCCCCACCAAGGGAGGAACTAATGAAAAACTGTTTTTT. It is translated as CASAPTKGGTNEKLFF.

Of note for this clone: The CDR3 ends on some other residue instead of the conserved phenylalanine or tryptophan, so this is likely a read error. It is unclear where the CDR3 begins or ends on the DNA, so no DNA is shown, and the CDR3 is as TCRdb lists it. V and J are TRBV7-9 and TRBJ1-2; TRBD1 was called by the table and not checked on the DNA. Both ends counted, the CDR3 spans 10 residues. Germline CDR1 SEHNR, CDR2 FQNEAQ (reference sequence). The CDR3 reads CAKREEQGRL.

The gene calls are TRBV19 and TRBJ2-1, with 8 bases aligning to TRBD2. The CDR3 spans 17 residues. The ends lost 1 base at V and 4 bases at J; junction bases unmatched: 9. Germline V CDR1 and CDR2: LNHDA, SQIVND (reference sequence). For the CDR3, the DNA is TGTGCCAGTAGTATAGTGGGACGGGAGGGCCCGTACAATGAGCAGTTCTTC. It specifies CASSIVGREGPYNEQFF. The variable domain in full, with the rest retrieved from reference TRBV19 and TRBJ2-1, is DGGITQSPKYLFRKEGQNVTLSCEQNLNHDAMYWYRQDPGQGLRLIYYSQIVNDFQKGDIAEGYSVSREKKESFPLTVTSAQKNPTAFYLCASSIVGREGPYNEQFFGPGTRLTVL.

This clone was counted once. This rearrangement joins TRBV6-5 to TRBJ2-7, with D possibly TRBD1 on 6 matching bases. V was cut by 0 bases and J by 5 bases, with 14 bases left in between. Germline values: CDR1 MNHEY, CDR2 SVGAGI. The CDR3 is 15 amino acids. CDR3 in amino acids: CASSYSGQGINEQYF. The CDR3 bases are TGTGCCAGCAGTTACTCTGGGCAGGGGATCAACGAGCAGTACTTC.

For this clone: The same CDR3 also results from other DNA sequences found in this sample. The chain combines TRBV5-1 with TRBJ1-1; D unresolved. CDR1 is SGHRS and CDR2 is YFSETQ in the germline V gene. The CDR3 length is 13 residues. V lost 5 bases and J lost 1, with 9 bases in between. The CDR3 loop reads CASSTRENTEAFF. The DNA of the CDR3 is TGCGCCAGCAGTACCCGGGAGAACACTGAAGCTTTCTTT.

V gene TRBV11-2 combines with J gene TRBJ2-5; 8 bases fit TRBD1. Germline CDR1 is SGHAT and CDR2 is FQNNGV. V lost 1 base and J lost 4; bases outside the gene matches: 5. CDR3 length: 15 residues. Here the CDR3 reads CASSLASGGLETQYF. In DNA form, the CDR3 reads TGTGCCAGCAGCTTAGCCTCAGGGGGCCTAGAGACCCAGTACTTC.

This clone showed up just once. V and J are TRBV4-3 and TRBJ2-1; a weak D match, TRBD2 (6 bases). The V gene's germline CDR1 is LGHNA and CDR2 YSLEER. V gave up 4 bases and J gave up 7 bases, with 17 bases separating them. CDR3 size: 15 residues. The CDR3 loop reads CASSRGVGPENEQFF. The CDR3 DNA sequence: TGCGCCAGCAGCCGCGGGGTAGGACCAGAGAATGAGCAGTTCTTC.

This chain links TRBV6-1 with TRBJ2-1, with D tentatively TRBD2 (6 bases). Germline V gives CDR1 MNHNS, CDR2 SASEGT. The CDR3 is made up of 13 amino acids. V lost 8 bases and J 9 bases, leaving 17 bases between the germline ends. The CDR3 is CASSGGRLGEQFF. The CDR3 coding sequence is TGTGCCAGCTCAGGAGGGCGCCTCGGTGAGCAGTTCTTC.

As concerns this clone: The sample holds other DNA sequences that translate to the same CDR3. V and J are TRBV5-1 and TRBJ2-1; the match to TRBD2 covers 14 bases. This CDR3 has 15 residues. V was pared by 3 bases and J by 9 bases, with 5 bases of the junction left unmatched. Germline loops: CDR1 SGHRS, CDR2 YFSETQ. The CDR3 sequence: CASSYGLAGGSEQFF. The CDR3 bases are TGCGCCAGCAGCTATGGACTAGCGGGAGGAAGTGAGCAGTTCTTC.

This rearrangement joins TRBV19 to TRBJ1-2; D unresolved. V was shortened by 5 bases and J by 2 bases, with 6 bases between the two germline ends. The germline CDR1 and CDR2 sequences are LNHDA and SQIVND (reference sequence). The CDR3 is 12 amino acids. CDR3 sequence reads: CASSPENYGYTF. The CDR3 DNA is TGTGCCAGTAGTCCAGAGAACTATGGCTACACCTTC.